This T cell receptor beta chain is drawn from a study of beta chain features in type 1 diabetes. Every isolated RNA sample was fully reverse transcribed, so sequencing captured expressed TCRB transcripts. TCRdb's table, derived via immunoSEQ multiplex PCR, lists solely in-frame clones and lacks some. Seen here are 350,000 to 400,000 clones, over 12% observed once, and the top ten hold 0.019%. V lost 8 bases and J 8 bases, leaving 9 bases between the germline ends. The CDR3 is 11 amino acids. Germline V gene lookup returns CDR1 MNHEY and CDR2 SMNVEV (reference sequence). Sequences were obtained from naive CD4+ T cells from blood. The chain carries TRBV27 and TRBJ2-2; D uncertain. The clonotype was recovered from a woman under 30 in good health. CDR3 nucleotide sequence: TGTGCCAGCTCGAGGCTGGGGGAGCTGTTTTTT. Its protein is CASSRLGELFF.